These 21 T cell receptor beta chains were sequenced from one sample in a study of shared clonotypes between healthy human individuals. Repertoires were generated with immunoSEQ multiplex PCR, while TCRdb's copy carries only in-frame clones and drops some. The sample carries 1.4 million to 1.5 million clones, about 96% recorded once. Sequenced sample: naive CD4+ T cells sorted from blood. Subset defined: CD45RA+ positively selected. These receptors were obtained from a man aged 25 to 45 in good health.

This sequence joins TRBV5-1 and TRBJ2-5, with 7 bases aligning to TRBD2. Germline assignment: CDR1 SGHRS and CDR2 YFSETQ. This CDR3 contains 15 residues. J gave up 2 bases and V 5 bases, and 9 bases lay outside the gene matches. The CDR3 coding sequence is TGCGCCAGCAGTTTTGGGGCTAGCGGACAAGAGACCCAGTACTTC. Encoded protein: CASSFGASGQETQYF.

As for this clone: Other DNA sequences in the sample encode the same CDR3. The CDR3 nucleotides read TGCGCCAGCAGCTTGACTAGCGGTTCCTACAATGAGCAGTTCTTC. It codes for CASSLTSGSYNEQFF. The chain is built from TRBV5-1 and TRBJ2-1; 8 bases match TRBD2. The junction had 1 base not matched to a gene; V was cut back by 1 base and J by 1 base. CDR3 length: 15 amino acids. CDR1 and CDR2 (germline): SGHRS, YFSETQ.

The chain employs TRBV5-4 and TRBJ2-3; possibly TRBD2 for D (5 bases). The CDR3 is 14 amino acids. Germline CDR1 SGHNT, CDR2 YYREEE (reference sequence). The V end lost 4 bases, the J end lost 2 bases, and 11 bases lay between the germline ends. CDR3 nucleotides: TGTGCCAGCAGCCCGGAGCGGCCCACAGATACGCAGTATTTT. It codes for CASSPERPTDTQYF.

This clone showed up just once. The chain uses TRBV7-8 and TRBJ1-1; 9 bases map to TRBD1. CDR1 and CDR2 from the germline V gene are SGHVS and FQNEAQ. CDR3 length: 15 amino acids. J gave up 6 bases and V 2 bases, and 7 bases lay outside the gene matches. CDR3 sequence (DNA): TGTGCCAGCAGCTTATCTGGACAGGGGTCCGCTGAAGCTTTCTTT. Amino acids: CASSLSGQGSAEAFF.

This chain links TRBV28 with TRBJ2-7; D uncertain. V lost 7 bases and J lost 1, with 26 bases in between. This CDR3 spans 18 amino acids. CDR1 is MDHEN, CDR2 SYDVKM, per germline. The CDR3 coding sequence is TGTGCCAGCACTTCCATCGCGACATCGCAACTAAGATCCTACGAGCAGTACTTC. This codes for CASTSIATSQLRSYEQYF.

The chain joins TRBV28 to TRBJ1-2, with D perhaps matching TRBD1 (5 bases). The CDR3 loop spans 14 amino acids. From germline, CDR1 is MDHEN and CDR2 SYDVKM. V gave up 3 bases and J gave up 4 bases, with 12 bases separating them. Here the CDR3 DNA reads TGTGCCAGCAGTTTGAACAGGAACCTCTATGGCTACACCTTC. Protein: CASSLNRNLYGYTF.

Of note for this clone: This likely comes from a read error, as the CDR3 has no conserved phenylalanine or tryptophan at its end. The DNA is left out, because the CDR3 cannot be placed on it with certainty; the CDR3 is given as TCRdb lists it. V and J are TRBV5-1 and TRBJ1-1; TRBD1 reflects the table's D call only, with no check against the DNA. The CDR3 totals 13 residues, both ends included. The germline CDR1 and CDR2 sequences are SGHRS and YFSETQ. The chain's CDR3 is CASSPAGQGTITL.

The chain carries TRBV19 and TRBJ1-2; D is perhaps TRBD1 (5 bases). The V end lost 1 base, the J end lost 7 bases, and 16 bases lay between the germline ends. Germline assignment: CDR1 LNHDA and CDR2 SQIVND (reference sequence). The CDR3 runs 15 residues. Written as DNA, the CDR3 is TGTGCCAGTAGTATAGTTGGAGAGGGACGGGTTGGCTACACCTTC. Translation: CASSIVGEGRVGYTF.

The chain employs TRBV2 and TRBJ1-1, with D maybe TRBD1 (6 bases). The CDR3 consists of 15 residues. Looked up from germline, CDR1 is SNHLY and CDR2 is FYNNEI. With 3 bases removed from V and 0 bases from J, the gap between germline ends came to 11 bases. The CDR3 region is CASSETGTLNTEAFF. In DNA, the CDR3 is TGTGCCAGCAGTGAGACCGGGACACTGAACACTGAAGCTTTCTTT.

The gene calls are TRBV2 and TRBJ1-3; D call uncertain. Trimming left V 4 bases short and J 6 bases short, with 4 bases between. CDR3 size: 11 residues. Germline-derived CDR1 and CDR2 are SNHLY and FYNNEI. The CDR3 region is CASSVTNTIYF. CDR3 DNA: TGTGCCAGCAGTGTGACAAACACCATATATTTT.

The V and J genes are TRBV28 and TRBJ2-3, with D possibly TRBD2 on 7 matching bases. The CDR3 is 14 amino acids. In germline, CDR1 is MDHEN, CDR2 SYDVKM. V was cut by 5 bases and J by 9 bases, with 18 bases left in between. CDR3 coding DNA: TGTGCCAGCAGTGTTGGCGGATCGGGGGGCACGCAGTATTTT. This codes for CASSVGGSGGTQYF.

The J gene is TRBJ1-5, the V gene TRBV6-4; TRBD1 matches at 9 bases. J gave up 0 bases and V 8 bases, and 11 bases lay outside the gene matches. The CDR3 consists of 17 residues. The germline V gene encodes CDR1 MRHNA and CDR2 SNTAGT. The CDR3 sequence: CASPTGTGSYSNQPQHF. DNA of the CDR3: TGTGCCAGCCCCACCGGGACAGGGAGTTATAGCAATCAGCCCCAGCATTTT.

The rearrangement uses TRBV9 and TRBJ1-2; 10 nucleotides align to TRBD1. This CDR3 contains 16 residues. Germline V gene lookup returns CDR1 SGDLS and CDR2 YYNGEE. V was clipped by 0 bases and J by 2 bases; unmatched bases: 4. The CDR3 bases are TGTGCCAGCAGCGTAGCGGGACAGGGGAGCAACTATGGCTACACCTTC. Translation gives CASSVAGQGSNYGYTF.

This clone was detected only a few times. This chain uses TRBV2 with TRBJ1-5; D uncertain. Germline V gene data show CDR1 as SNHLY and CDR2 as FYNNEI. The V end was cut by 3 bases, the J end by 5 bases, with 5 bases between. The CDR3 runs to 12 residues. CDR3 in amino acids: CASSDSYQPQHF. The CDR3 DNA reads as TGTGCCAGCAGTGACAGTTATCAGCCCCAGCATTTT.

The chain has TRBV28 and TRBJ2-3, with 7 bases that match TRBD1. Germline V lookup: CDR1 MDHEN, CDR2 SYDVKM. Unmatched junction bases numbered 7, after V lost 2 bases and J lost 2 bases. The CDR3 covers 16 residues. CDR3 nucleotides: TGTGCCAGCAGTTTAAGGAACAGGGGAAACACAGATACGCAGTATTTT. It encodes CASSLRNRGNTDTQYF.

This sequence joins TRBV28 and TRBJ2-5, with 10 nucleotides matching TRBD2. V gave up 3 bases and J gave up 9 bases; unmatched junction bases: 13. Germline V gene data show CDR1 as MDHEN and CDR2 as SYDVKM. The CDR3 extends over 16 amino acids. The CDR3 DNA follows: TGTGCCAGCAGTTTTATCGGGACTAGCGCGAATGGAGCCCAGTACTTC. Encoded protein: CASSFIGTSANGAQYF.

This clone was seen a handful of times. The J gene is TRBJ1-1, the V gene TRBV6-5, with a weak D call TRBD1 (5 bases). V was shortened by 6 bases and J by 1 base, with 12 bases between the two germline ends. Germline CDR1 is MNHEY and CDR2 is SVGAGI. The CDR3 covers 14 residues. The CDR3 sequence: CASRPLTGNTEAFF. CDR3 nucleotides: TGTGCCAGCAGGCCGCTAACAGGGAACACTGAAGCTTTCTTT.

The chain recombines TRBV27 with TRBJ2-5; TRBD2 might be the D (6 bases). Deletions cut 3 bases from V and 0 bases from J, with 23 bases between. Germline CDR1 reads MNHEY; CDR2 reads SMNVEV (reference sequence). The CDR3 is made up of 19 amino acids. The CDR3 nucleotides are TGTGCCAGCAGTTTGCGGGGCACTTCCCTCGGAGGACACCAAGAGACCCAGTACTTC. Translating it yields CASSLRGTSLGGHQETQYF.

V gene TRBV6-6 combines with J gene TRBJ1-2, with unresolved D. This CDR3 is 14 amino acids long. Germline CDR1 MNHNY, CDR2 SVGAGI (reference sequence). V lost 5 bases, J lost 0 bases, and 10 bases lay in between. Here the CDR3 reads CASSPREANYGYTF. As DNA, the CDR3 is TGTGCCAGCAGTCCGAGGGAGGCTAACTATGGCTACACCTTC.

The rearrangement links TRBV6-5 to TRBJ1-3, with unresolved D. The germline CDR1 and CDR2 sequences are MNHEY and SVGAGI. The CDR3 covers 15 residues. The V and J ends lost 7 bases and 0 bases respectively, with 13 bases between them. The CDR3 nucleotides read TGTGCCAGCAAACTTACGGCCAGCTCTGGAAACACCATATATTTT. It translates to CASKLTASSGNTIYF.

CDR3 sequence reads: CASSLVAANTGELFF. The CDR3 DNA is TGTGCCAGCAGTTTGGTAGCGGCGAACACCGGGGAGCTGTTTTTT. This chain joins TRBV27 and TRBJ2-2; TRBD2 might be the D (6 bases). V gave up 3 bases and J gave up 0 bases, with 8 bases separating them. Germline V gene data show CDR1 as MNHEY and CDR2 as SMNVEV (reference sequence). This CDR3 is built from 15 residues.